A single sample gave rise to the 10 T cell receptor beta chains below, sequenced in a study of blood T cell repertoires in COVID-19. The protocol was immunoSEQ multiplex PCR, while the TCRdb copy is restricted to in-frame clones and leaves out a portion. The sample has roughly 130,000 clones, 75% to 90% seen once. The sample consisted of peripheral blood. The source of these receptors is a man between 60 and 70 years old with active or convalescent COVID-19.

For the CDR3, the DNA is TGCAGCGGCAGGGATCTACTCCAGCAGTACTTC. It specifies CSGRDLLQQYF. This chain links TRBV29-1 with TRBJ2-7; TRBD1 is a possible D gene (5 bases). V lost 7 bases and J lost 8, with 15 bases in between. Germline CDR1 reads SQVTM; CDR2 reads ANQGSEA. This CDR3 has 11 amino acids.

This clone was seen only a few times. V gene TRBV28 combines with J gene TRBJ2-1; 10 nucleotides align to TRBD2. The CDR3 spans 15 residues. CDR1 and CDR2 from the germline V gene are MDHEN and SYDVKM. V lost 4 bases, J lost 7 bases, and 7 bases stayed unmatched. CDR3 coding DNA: TGTGCCAGCAGTTCCTCTAGCGGGAGTAGGAATGAGCAGTTCTTC. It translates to CASSSSSGSRNEQFF.

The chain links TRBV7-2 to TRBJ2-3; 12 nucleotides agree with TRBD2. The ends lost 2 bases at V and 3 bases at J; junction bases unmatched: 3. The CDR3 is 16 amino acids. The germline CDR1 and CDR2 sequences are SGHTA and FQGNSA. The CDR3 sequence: CASSLSGTSGTDTQYF. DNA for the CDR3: TGTGCCAGCAGCTTATCCGGGACTAGCGGGACAGATACGCAGTATTTT.

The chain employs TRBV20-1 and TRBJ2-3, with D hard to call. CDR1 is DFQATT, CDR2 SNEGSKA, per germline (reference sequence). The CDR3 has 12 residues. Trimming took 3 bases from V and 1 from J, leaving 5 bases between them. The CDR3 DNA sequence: TGCAGTGCTAGTGGCGGCACAGATACGCAGTATTTT. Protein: CSASGGTDTQYF.

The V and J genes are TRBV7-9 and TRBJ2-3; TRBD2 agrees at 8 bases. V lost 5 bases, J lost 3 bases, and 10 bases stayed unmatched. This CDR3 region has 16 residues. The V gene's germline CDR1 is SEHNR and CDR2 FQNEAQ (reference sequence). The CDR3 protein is CASSPRGGRATDTQYF. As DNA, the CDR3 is TGTGCCAGCAGCCCTCGGGGGGGCAGGGCAACAGATACGCAGTATTTT. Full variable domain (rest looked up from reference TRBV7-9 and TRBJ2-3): DTGVSQNPRHKITKRGQNVTFRCDPISEHNRLYWYRQTLGQGPEFLTYFQNEAQLEKSRLLSDRFSAERPKGSFSTLEIQRTEQGDSAMYLCASSPRGGRATDTQYFGPGTRLTVL.

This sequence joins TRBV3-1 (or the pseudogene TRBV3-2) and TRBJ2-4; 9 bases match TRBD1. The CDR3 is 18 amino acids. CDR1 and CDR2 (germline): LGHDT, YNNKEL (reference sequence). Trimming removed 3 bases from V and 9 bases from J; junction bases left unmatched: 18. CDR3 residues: CASSQEVLKTGGEGIQYF. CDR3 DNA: TGTGCCAGCAGCCAGGAGGTTCTGAAAACAGGGGGCGAGGGCATTCAGTACTTC.

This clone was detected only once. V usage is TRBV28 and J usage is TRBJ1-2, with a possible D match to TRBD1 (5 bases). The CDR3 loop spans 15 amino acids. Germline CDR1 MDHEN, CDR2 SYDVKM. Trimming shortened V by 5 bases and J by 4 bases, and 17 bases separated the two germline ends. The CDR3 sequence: CASSLIRRGRYGYTF. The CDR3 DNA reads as TGTGCCAGCAGTCTGATCCGTAGGGGCCGCTATGGCTACACCTTC.

This chain's CDR3 is CASSTSGEIQYF. The CDR3 DNA reads as TGTGCCAGTAGTACCTCTGGGGAGATTCAGTACTTC. The chain has TRBV19 and TRBJ2-4; tentative D call: TRBD2 (5 bases). CDR1 is LNHDA, CDR2 SQIVND, per germline (reference sequence). V shed 4 bases and J shed 10 bases, with 11 bases lying between them. This CDR3 region has 12 residues. Looking up the rest from reference TRBV19 and TRBJ2-4 gives the full variable domain: DGGITQSPKYLFRKEGQNVTLSCEQNLNHDAMYWYRQDPGQGLRLIYYSQIVNDFQKGDIAEGYSVSREKKESFPLTVTSAQKNPTAFYLCASSTSGEIQYFGAGTRLSVL.

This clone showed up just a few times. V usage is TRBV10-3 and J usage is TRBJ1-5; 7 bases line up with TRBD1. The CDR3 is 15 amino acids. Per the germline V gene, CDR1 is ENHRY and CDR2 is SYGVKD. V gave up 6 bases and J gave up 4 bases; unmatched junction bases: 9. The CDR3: CAIRDRDSPNQPQHF. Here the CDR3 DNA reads TGTGCCATCAGAGACAGGGACAGCCCTAATCAGCCCCAGCATTTT.

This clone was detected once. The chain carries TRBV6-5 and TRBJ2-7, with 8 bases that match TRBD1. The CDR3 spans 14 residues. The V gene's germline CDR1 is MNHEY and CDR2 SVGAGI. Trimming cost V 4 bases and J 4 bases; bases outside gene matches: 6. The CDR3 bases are TGTGCCAGCAGTTCGCCCGGGACAGGTTACGAGCAGTACTTC. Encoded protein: CASSSPGTGYEQYF.